Sequencing of this T cell receptor (beta chain) was carried out in a study of T-cell memory formation after mild COVID-19. In TCRdb, the 5' RACE reads were re-called with MiXCR into one record per CDR3 protein. The repertoire holds hundreds of thousands of distinct CDR3 sequences, 15% to 20% seen once, with around 22% in the top ten. The CDR3 consists of 13 residues. V lost 7 bases and J lost 4, with 13 bases in between. Looked up from germline, CDR1 is MNHNY and CDR2 is SVGAGI (reference sequence). Sequences were obtained from PBMCs or a T cell subset sorted from them (not recorded which). This receptor was identified in a man between 18 and 35 years old who had mild COVID-19 (a few samples of this study predate the infection). Cell type and time point are not known. The rearrangement joins TRBV6-6 to TRBJ1-2; no reliable D call. Here the CDR3 DNA reads TGTGCCAGCACCTCTCGGGATACCTATGGCTACACCTTC. Translating it yields CASTSRDTYGYTF.